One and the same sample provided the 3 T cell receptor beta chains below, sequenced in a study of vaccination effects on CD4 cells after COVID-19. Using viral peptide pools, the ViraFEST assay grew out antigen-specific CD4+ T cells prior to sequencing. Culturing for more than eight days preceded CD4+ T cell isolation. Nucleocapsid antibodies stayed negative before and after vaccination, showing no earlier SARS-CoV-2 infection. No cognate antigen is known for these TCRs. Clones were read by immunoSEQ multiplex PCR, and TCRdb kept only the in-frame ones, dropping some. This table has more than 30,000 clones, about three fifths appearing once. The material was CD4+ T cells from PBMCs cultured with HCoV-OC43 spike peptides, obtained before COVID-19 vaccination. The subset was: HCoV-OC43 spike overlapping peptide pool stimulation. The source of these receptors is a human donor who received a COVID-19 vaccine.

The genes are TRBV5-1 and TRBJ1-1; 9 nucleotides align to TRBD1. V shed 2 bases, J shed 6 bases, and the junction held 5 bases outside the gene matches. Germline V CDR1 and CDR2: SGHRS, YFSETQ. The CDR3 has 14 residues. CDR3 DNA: TGCGCCAGCAGCTTACAGGGGGCGGAAGCTGAAGCTTTCTTT. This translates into CASSLQGAEAEAFF.

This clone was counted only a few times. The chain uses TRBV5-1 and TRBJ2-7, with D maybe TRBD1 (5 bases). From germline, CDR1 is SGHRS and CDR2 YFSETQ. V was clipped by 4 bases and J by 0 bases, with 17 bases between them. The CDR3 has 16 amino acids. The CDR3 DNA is TGCGCCAGCAGCCCCAGAACCAGGGAAGGCTCCTACGAGCAGTACTTC. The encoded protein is CASSPRTREGSYEQYF.

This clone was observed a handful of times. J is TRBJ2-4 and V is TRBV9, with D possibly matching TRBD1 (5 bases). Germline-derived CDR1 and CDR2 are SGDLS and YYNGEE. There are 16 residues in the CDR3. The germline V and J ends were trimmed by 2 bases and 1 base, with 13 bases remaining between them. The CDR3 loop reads CASSVGHPGAKNIQYF. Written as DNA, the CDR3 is TGTGCCAGCAGCGTCGGACACCCCGGGGCCAAAAACATTCAGTACTTC.